A single sample gave rise to the 25 T cell receptor beta chains below, sequenced in a study of technical replicates of blood from a handful of donors. TCRdb's copy holds only in-frame clones and misses some; the assay was immunoSEQ multiplex PCR. The data hold 85,000 to 100,000 clones, with around 95% observed a single time. Sample: T cells isolated from PBMCs. Receptors originate from a human donor in good health.

This CDR3 is CASRLAGGTDTQYF. The DNA of the CDR3 is TGTGCCAGCCGACTAGCGGGGGGCACAGATACGCAGTATTTT. The chain carries TRBV27 and TRBJ2-3; 12 bases match TRBD2. The CDR3 spans 14 residues. The junction had 1 base not matched to a gene; V was cut back by 8 bases and J by 1 base. The germline V gene has CDR1 MNHEY and CDR2 SMNVEV (reference sequence).

This clone has a single count. The CDR3 nucleotides are TGTGCCAGCAAGTCCCCCCCCACTCGACAGGGGTTTGGCAATCAGCCCCAGCATTTT. Translated, it gives CASKSPPTRQGFGNQPQHF. The V call is TRBV27, the J call TRBJ1-5, with 8 bases matching TRBD1. This CDR3 has 19 amino acids. Germline-derived CDR1 and CDR2 are MNHEY and SMNVEV (reference sequence). Trimming took 7 bases from V and 2 from J; bases not matched to a gene: 19.

This chain links TRBV5-1 with TRBJ2-1; no firm D call. The CDR3 sequence is 15 residues long. Germline CDR1 and CDR2: SGHRS and YFSETQ. The ends were cut back, 3 bases at V and 0 bases at J, with 10 bases in the middle. In DNA, the CDR3 is TGCGCCAGCAGCTCCTCCGTCAGCTCCTACAATGAGCAGTTCTTC. As protein: CASSSSVSSYNEQFF. Filled out from reference TRBV5-1 and TRBJ2-1, the complete variable domain reads KAGVTQTPRYLIKTRGQQVTLSCSPISGHRSVSWYQQTPGQGLQFLFEYFSETQRNKGNFPGRFSGRQFSNSRSEMNVSTLELGDSALYLCASSSSVSSYNEQFFGPGTRLTVL.

The chain combines TRBV14 with TRBJ1-1; D is perhaps TRBD1 (5 bases). Germline-derived CDR1 and CDR2 are SGHDN and FVKESK. The CDR3 runs 15 residues. V lost 1 base and J 1 base, leaving 10 bases between the germline ends. CDR3 nucleotides: TGTGCCAGCAGCCAAGCGATAAGGGGGAACACTGAAGCTTTCTTT. This translates into CASSQAIRGNTEAFF.

This clone was found once. The chain couples TRBV5-1 to TRBJ2-3, with TRBD2 identical over 14 bases. Germline assignment: CDR1 SGHRS and CDR2 YFSETQ. The CDR3 sequence is 15 residues long. Trimming at V came to 6 bases and at J to 6 bases, leaving 6 bases not matched to a gene. CDR3 bases: TGCGCCAGCATGCGACTAGCGGGAGGGCTCGATACGCAGTATTTT. Encoded protein: CASMRLAGGLDTQYF.

J is TRBJ2-7 and V is TRBV29-1; TRBD2 matches at 7 bases. This CDR3 region has 13 residues. With 7 bases clipped from V and 7 bases from J, the junction kept 13 bases outside the gene matches. CDR1 and CDR2 (germline): SQVTM, ANQGSEA. The CDR3 protein is CSAGGVKDGEQYF. DNA of the CDR3: TGCAGCGCTGGGGGGGTGAAGGACGGAGAGCAGTACTTC.

CDR3 in DNA: TGTGCCATCGCCATGGGGGCAGGGGGGACCAGAGAGACCCAGTACTTC. Translating gives CAIAMGAGGTRETQYF. This chain uses TRBV10-3 with TRBJ2-5, with a tentative D call TRBD1 (7 bases). Germline V gene data show CDR1 as ENHRY and CDR2 as SYGVKD. The CDR3 spans 16 residues. V was pared by 8 bases and J by 4 bases, with 23 bases between.

V gene TRBV6-5 combines with J gene TRBJ2-7, with D maybe TRBD2 (5 bases). The CDR3 totals 16 residues. V was shortened by 3 bases and J by 4 bases, with 19 bases between the two germline ends. CDR1 MNHEY and CDR2 SVGAGI come from the germline V gene. The CDR3 DNA is TGTGCCAGCAGTTATTCCCCTTGGGGAACGGGGTACGAGCAGTACTTC. This gives the protein CASSYSPWGTGYEQYF.

V usage is TRBV5-4 and J usage is TRBJ2-1; 15 positions agree with TRBD2. The CDR3 is made up of 16 amino acids. Germline V lookup: CDR1 SGHNT, CDR2 YYREEE (reference sequence). V was clipped by 4 bases and J by 4 bases; unmatched bases: 3. CDR3 nucleotide sequence: TGTGCCAGCAGCCGAGGGACTAGCGGGGGGTACAATGAGCAGTTCTTC. Encoded protein: CASSRGTSGGYNEQFF. The full variable domain, with the rest looked up from reference TRBV5-4 and TRBJ2-1, is ETGVTQSPTHLIKTRGQQVTLRCSSQSGHNTVSWYQQALGQGPQFIFQYYREEENGRGNFPPRFSGLQFPNYSSELNVNALELDDSALYLCASSRGTSGGYNEQFFGPGTRLTVL.

This clone was seen just once. V gene TRBV9 combines with J gene TRBJ2-7; TRBD2 matches at 8 bases. This CDR3 comprises 16 residues. Per the germline V gene, CDR1 is SGDLS and CDR2 is YYNGEE. V lost 0 bases to trimming and J lost 6 bases; unmatched junction nucleotides: 11. CDR3 nucleotides: TGTGCCAGCAGCGTAGAGGGTAGGCGGGAGGAAGTCGAGCAGTACTTC. This codes for CASSVEGRREEVEQYF.

This clone has a single count. This chain links TRBV27 with TRBJ1-2; 10 bases are a match to TRBD1. The germline V gene encodes CDR1 MNHEY and CDR2 SMNVEV (reference sequence). Losses at the gene ends were 3 bases for V and 6 bases for J; bases not matched to a gene: 16. This CDR3 region has 18 residues. The CDR3 sequence is CASSLGSTVGGTGDGYTF. As DNA, the CDR3 is TGTGCCAGCAGTTTGGGATCGACTGTGGGAGGGACAGGGGATGGCTACACCTTC.

The chain employs TRBV9 and TRBJ2-7; the D gene is possibly TRBD2 (6 bases). The CDR3 is 16 amino acids. Trimming took off 3 bases at V and 3 bases at J, with 19 bases between the two ends. Germline V gene lookup returns CDR1 SGDLS and CDR2 YYNGEE. CDR3 amino acids: CASSADGGRTSYEQYF. CDR3 DNA sequence: TGTGCCAGCAGCGCAGACGGGGGAAGAACCAGCTACGAGCAGTACTTC.

The rearrangement joins TRBV5-1 to TRBJ2-7, with a weak D call TRBD1 (5 bases). V dropped 4 bases and J dropped 0 bases, with 20 bases sitting between them. The CDR3 covers 17 residues. Germline lookup yields CDR1 SGHRS and CDR2 YFSETQ. CDR3 sequence: CASSTNQQVNFSYEQYF. CDR3 DNA: TGCGCCAGCAGCACGAACCAACAGGTGAATTTCTCCTACGAGCAGTACTTC.

The chain couples TRBV6-5 to TRBJ2-3, with TRBD1 matching over 12 bases. This CDR3 has 16 residues. Per germline, CDR1 MNHEY and CDR2 SVGAGI. Losses at the gene ends were 4 bases for V and 2 bases for J; bases not matched to a gene: 4. CDR3 in DNA: TGTGCCAGCAGTTGGGGACAGGGGGCACCCACAGATACGCAGTATTTT. Translated, it gives CASSWGQGAPTDTQYF.

The chain uses TRBV11-2 and TRBJ1-5; D is unresolved. Trimming removed 5 bases at V and 1 base at J, with 9 bases between. The germline V gene has CDR1 SGHAT and CDR2 FQNNGV. CDR3 size: 14 residues. CDR3 sequence: CASSVSGSNQPQHF. In nucleotides, the CDR3 is TGTGCCAGCAGCGTGAGCGGAAGCAATCAGCCCCAGCATTTT.

This chain joins TRBV19 and TRBJ2-3; D is perhaps TRBD1 (5 bases). Germline V gene lookup returns CDR1 LNHDA and CDR2 SQIVND (reference sequence). V dropped 7 bases and J dropped 2 bases, with 16 bases sitting between them. CDR3 size: 15 residues. CDR3 in amino acids: CASKQGRYYTDTQYF. CDR3 sequence (DNA): TGTGCCAGTAAGCAGGGTCGTTATTACACAGATACGCAGTATTTT.

This clone was seen a handful of times. The V and J genes are TRBV9 and TRBJ1-2; D is ambiguous. Germline CDR1 and CDR2: SGDLS and YYNGEE. V was shortened by 0 bases and J by 2 bases, with 8 bases between the two germline ends. The CDR3 runs to 14 residues. DNA of the CDR3: TGTGCCAGCAGCGTAGGAGGAGGAAACTATGGCTACACCTTC. Translating gives CASSVGGGNYGYTF.

The chain combines TRBV4-1 with TRBJ2-7, with 10 nucleotides matching TRBD2. Germline trimming cut 4 bases from V and 0 bases from J; bases unmatched to any gene: 9. CDR1 is MGHRA and CDR2 is YSYEKL in the germline V gene. The CDR3 contains 17 residues. As DNA, the CDR3 is TGCGCCAGCAGCCGAGCAGCGGGAGGGGCTAACTCCTACGAGCAGTACTTC. Amino acid sequence: CASSRAAGGANSYEQYF.

Details on this clone: The sample holds other DNA sequences that translate to the same CDR3. The V call is TRBV5-1, the J call TRBJ1-1; D gene uncertain. V was clipped by 0 bases and J by 4 bases, with 10 bases between them. CDR1 and CDR2 (germline): SGHRS, YFSETQ. CDR3 length: 14 residues. CDR3 amino acids: CASSLAGRGTEAFF. In DNA form, the CDR3 reads TGCGCCAGCAGCTTGGCCGGCAGAGGCACTGAAGCTTTCTTT.

This chain uses TRBV10-1 with TRBJ2-1; 7 nucleotides align to TRBD2. The CDR3 runs 16 residues. Germline CDR1 and CDR2: WNHNN and SYGVQD (reference sequence). J lost 5 bases, V lost 3 bases, and 10 bases had no gene match. CDR3 amino acids: CASSERREPPNNEQFF. The CDR3 DNA reads TGCGCCAGCAGTGAAAGGCGGGAGCCTCCAAACAATGAGCAGTTCTTC.

The chain recombines TRBV9 with TRBJ2-3; D remains ambiguous. This CDR3 is 13 amino acids long. The V gene's germline CDR1 is SGDLS and CDR2 YYNGEE. Between the trimmed V and J ends, which lost 0 bases and 5 bases, there was a span of 7 bases. The CDR3 protein is CASSVASGDTQYF. In DNA, the CDR3 is TGTGCCAGCAGCGTAGCCTCGGGAGATACGCAGTATTTT. The variable domain in full, with the rest retrieved from reference TRBV9 and TRBJ2-3, is DSGVTQTPKHLITATGQRVTLRCSPRSGDLSVYWYQQSLDQGLQFLIQYYNGEERAKGNILERFSAQQFPDLHSELNLSSLELGDSALYFCASSVASGDTQYFGPGTRLTVL.

This chain joins TRBV29-1 and TRBJ2-1; 9 positions agree with TRBD2. The V and J ends lost 0 bases and 10 bases, in that order; junction bases with no gene match: 10. In germline, CDR1 is SQVTM, CDR2 ANQGSEA. This CDR3 spans 15 amino acids. The CDR3 DNA reads TGCAGCGTTGAAGATTGGGCTAGCGGGATGGGAGAGCAGTTCTTC. Residues: CSVEDWASGMGEQFF.

V and J are TRBV7-9 and TRBJ1-5, with D perhaps TRBD1 (5 bases). Germline V gene data show CDR1 as SEHNR and CDR2 as FQNEAQ (reference sequence). Trimming left V 5 bases short and J 0 bases short, with 20 bases between. The CDR3 runs to 18 residues. The CDR3 nucleotides read TGTGCCAGCAGCCTTGCGCGGGACCGAGGATATAGCAATCAGCCCCAGCATTTT. Protein: CASSLARDRGYSNQPQHF. Full variable domain (remainder filled in from reference TRBV7-9 and TRBJ1-5): DTGVSQNPRHKITKRGQNVTFRCDPISEHNRLYWYRQTLGQGPEFLTYFQNEAQLEKSRLLSDRFSAERPKGSFSTLEIQRTEQGDSAMYLCASSLARDRGYSNQPQHFGDGTRLSIL.

CDR3 coding DNA: TGTGCCAGCAGCTTAGAGAGCGGGAGAAACGGGGAGCTGTTTTTT. It codes for CASSLESGRNGELFF. The rearrangement joins TRBV11-3 to TRBJ2-2; TRBD2 matches 8 bases. The J segment lost 7 bases and the V segment lost 0 bases, leaving 4 bases of the junction unmatched. This CDR3 has 15 residues. Germline V CDR1 and CDR2: SGHNT, YENEEA.

V and J are TRBV28 and TRBJ2-6; D is possibly TRBD1 (6 bases). V lost 4 bases, J lost 2 bases, and 12 bases lay in between. This CDR3 is built from 16 residues. Germline-derived CDR1 and CDR2 are MDHEN and SYDVKM. The CDR3, as DNA: TGTGCCAGCAGTTCTACAACAGGGACTGGGGCCAACGTCCTGACTTTC. The encoded protein is CASSSTTGTGANVLTF.